This T cell receptor beta chain was sequenced in a study of blood T cell repertoires in COVID-19. Study-wide context: Whether acute or convalescent, the COVID-19 samples came from the United States, Italy and Spain.

TCRdb's copy holds only in-frame clones and misses some; the assay was immunoSEQ multiplex PCR. Of a few hundred thousand clones listed, approximately 80% were seen once; the top ten hold 9.2%. Germline-derived CDR1 and CDR2 are WNHNN and SYGVQD (reference sequence). Trimming pared 5 bases from V and 1 base from J, leaving 16 bases between. The CDR3 has 16 residues. Cohorts were based on clinical histories the participants reported. Each recovered donor of Cohort 3 presented with two negative PCRs, clearance, or symptom resolution. This receptor was taken from a middle-aged man who had recovered from COVID-19. This sequence joins TRBV10-1 and TRBJ2-3; TRBD2 might be the D (6 bases). What was sequenced was PBMCs or T cells enriched from blood (not recorded which). The CDR3, as DNA: TGCGCCAGCAGTCATCCGGGAGAGACGGGCACAGATACGCAGTATTTT. This gives the protein CASSHPGETGTDTQYF.